This TCR beta chain was found in a study of T cell responses to AZD1222 COVID-19 vaccine. Findings of the study overall: Elevations in Spike-specific TCR breadth and depth followed administration of two AZD1222 doses. Clonal diversity may have been underestimated in mostly white British donors.

The CDR3 loop spans 15 amino acids. Trimming stripped 3 bases from V and 0 bases from J, with 11 bases between. Germline assignment: CDR1 MNHEY and CDR2 SVGAGI. Clones were read by immunoSEQ multiplex PCR, and TCRdb kept only the in-frame ones, dropping some. In the table there are some 100,000 clones, around nine tenths of which are singletons. Turning to this clone: Its antigen is not identified.

Doses given second, at about 4 or about 12 weeks, were pooled. This receptor was identified in an adult who received the AZD1222 COVID-19 vaccine. Sequences were derived from peripheral blood, sampled 28 days after the second AZD1222 dose. The V gene is TRBV6-5, the J gene TRBJ1-1; D remains unclear. The CDR3 region has the DNA TGTGCCAGCAGTTATTCGCCGGCCATGAACACTGAAGCTTTCTTT. As protein: CASSYSPAMNTEAFF.